This T cell receptor beta chain was captured by sequencing in a study of shared clonotypes between healthy human individuals (dated by TCRdb to between 2020 and 2021). Some background on the complete study: Two women and a few men aged 18 to 49 years were included in the cohort. For each donor, CD4 naive and CD4 memory were each given three plates, CD8 naive was given two plates, and CD8 memory was given one plate. Blood TCR repertoires of about five healthy adults were deeply sequenced to estimate repertoire size and the extent of clonotype sharing between individuals. To increase sequencing depth and limit assay-specific biases, TCR repertoire library preparation and sequencing were carried out by different laboratories using diverse techniques. Each donor's leukapheresis produced roughly between roughly 0.94 and 9.5 billion PBMCs.

Using the deep immunoSEQ assay, TCR CDR3 regions were amplified from genomic DNA by multiplex PCR. Genomic DNA extracted from each cell subset was distributed evenly over all wells of several immunoSEQ 96-well plates, and each plate served as one replicate. Each replicate PCR for sorted subsets received around 0.2 ug genomic DNA, equal to about 30,000 T cell genomes. Purified libraries were measured with a Qubit 3.0 fluorometer, size-checked on a Bioanalyzer 2100, and measured again with the KAPA Library Quantification kit. Every immunoSEQ 96-well plate was sequenced on a dedicated single-read 150-cycle Illumina NextSeq 550 flow cell. In the source study's methods: The immunoSEQ output contained only junctional sequences without quality scores, so filtering could not match that applied to full-length reads. To assign V/J genes and CDR3, sequences were annotated against IMGT germline references using PyIR, a Python wrapper for IgBLAST v1.9. Reads were removed for weak V/J assignments (E-value above 1e-6), missing CDR3, stop codons, out-of-frame junctions, or ambiguous translated residues. A V3J clonotype was defined by an identical inferred V gene, J gene, and CDR3 amino acid sequence. Percentage overlap between repertoires was calculated by dividing the number of shared unique clonotypes by the size of the smaller repertoire. RTK rarefaction, the Chao1 estimator, and Recon v2.1 estimates of unobserved clonotypes were used to assess repertoire richness. Generation probabilities for all TCRbeta clonotypes obtained by the gDNA method from a few donors were computed using OLGA. This immuneACCESS table, as held by TCRdb, lists in-frame sequences with V and J called but not all clones. Of the missing ones, under half trace to an unresolved V gene in checked studies; the others have no known cause. That table furnishes V, J and clone size, whereas the DNA furnished D and trimming. Counted in this sample were a few million clones; roughly 93% of them appeared once. Of the sample, less than 2% is held by the ten largest clones.

CD8 naive samples were obtained by positive selection for CCR7 among CD45RO-negative cells, yielding a CD45RA+CCR7+ population from which TemRA cells were excluded. The donors were healthy, HIV-negative adults with no recently reported acute infections or vaccinations. Only Caucasian adults living in Nashville, Tennessee, USA were represented among the donors. Blood was obtained by leukapheresis, after which PBMCs were separated by Ficoll-Histopaque density gradient centrifugation and cryopreserved in liquid nitrogen vapor phase. Analytical flow cytometry was used to check the purity and quantity of each magnetically sorted T cell population. Genomic DNA was isolated from every sorted fraction and measured by UV absorbance on a Nanodrop 2000c. Beyond this particular receptor, the publication reports: Compared with non-shared clonotypes, clonotypes shared by all four sorted-subset donors had higher generation probabilities. Estimated clonotype richness was generally larger for naive than for memory subsets. Rarefaction of sorted-subset datasets indicated incomplete sequencing despite the large sequencing depth. Only blood was sampled, and tissue TCR repertoires likely differ from those in blood. Because the study included a small number of donors, the genetic and exposure-history diversity represented was limited. Across a handful of donors, around 5% of naive CD4, roughly 3.4% of naive CD8, approximately 2.5% of memory CD4, and approximately 0.4% of memory CD8 clonotypes were shared. Pairwise subsampling led to the expectation that sequencing depth would affect the degree of clonotype sharing among donors.

Note on this clone: This clone's antigen is unknown. There are no base qualities to consult, and no much larger clone falls within one base.

The clonotype originates from a man aged 18 to 29 in good health. Some clones in this sample may be carry-over from other donors' samples. The specimen was naive CD8+ T cells from PBMCs. This specimen's cell subset or site label, interpreted: CD45RA+CCR7+.

The DNA is as follows: TGTGCCAGCAGGGACAAGGGGGGATACGAGCAGTACTTC. This is translated as CASRDKGGYEQYF. The chain links TRBV2 with TRBJ2-7; the D match is possibly TRBD1 or TRBD2, with 6 bases aligned in each. The germline V gene specifies SNHLY as CDR1 and FYNNEI as CDR2. V is clipped by 6 bases and J by 4 bases, and the sequence between their germline boundaries is 13 bases long. Inclusive of the bounding cysteine and phenylalanine, the CDR3 is 13 residues long. Of the read, only the CDR3 DNA is kept; its 39 bases are in frame from base 1. Beyond the CDR3, the reference TRBV2 and TRBJ2-7 genes provide the residues; the full variable domain reads: EPEVTQTPSHQVTQMGQEVILRCVPISNHLYFYWYRQILGQKVEFLVSFYNNEISEKSEIFDDQFSVERPDGSNFTLKIRSTKLEDSAMYFCASRDKGGYEQYFGPGTRLTVT.